This T cell receptor beta chain was captured by sequencing in a study of CD8 T cells in ankylosing spondylitis. The germline gives CDR1 MNHNS, CDR2 SASEGT. The CDR3 runs 14 residues. V shed 7 bases and J shed 8 bases, with 17 bases lying between them. Study-wide results and limits: Clones linked to disease were reported to show significant enrichment in matched ankylosing spondylitis synovial fluid. Clones that were linked to disease were CD8+ and were relatively rare in peripheral blood. What appeared characteristic of ankylosing spondylitis blood was a TCR beta motif of eight highly homologous variants.

Construction of TCR beta libraries was performed using quantitative 5'-RACE with molecular barcodes. TCRdb called the 5' RACE reads again in MiXCR, with one record for every CDR3 protein. The repertoire consists of 500,000 to 650,000 distinct CDR3 sequences, with approximately 5% occurring once and the leading ten covering under 4.5%. This clonotype was seen many times. The antigen remains unidentified. The chain carries TRBV6-1 and TRBJ1-4, with D possibly being TRBD1 (5 bases). The source material was blood, either unsorted or a sorted T cell fraction (not recorded which). The clonotype comes from a male donor with ankylosing spondylitis. CDR3 residues: CASTRRGVEEKLFF. As DNA, the CDR3 is TGTGCCAGCACCCGGCGGGGGGTAGAGGAAAAACTGTTTTTT.